This T cell receptor beta chain was captured by sequencing in a study of neoadjuvant nivolumab and ipilimumab in lung cancer. Background on the study: Patients got nivolumab 3 mg/kg on days 1, 15 and 29; combination added ipilimumab 1 mg/kg day 1. General study findings and limits: TCR sequencing covered a small number of samples. Compared with tumor-adjacent uninvolved lung, resected tumors showed greater richness and clonality. Only two of four nivolumab-treated tumors gained richness and clonality by surgery.

CDR3 length: 16 residues. CDR1 and CDR2 (germline): SQVTM, ANQGSEA. Trimming took 7 bases from V and 5 from J; bases not matched to a gene: 13. Worth noting for this clone: Its specificity is not known.

The protocol was immunoSEQ multiplex PCR, while the TCRdb copy is restricted to in-frame clones and leaves out a portion. The sample comprises roughly 8,600 clones, 84% of which are singletons, and approximately 8% rests with the top ten. This TCR came from an adult with non-small cell lung cancer. The chain recombines TRBV29-1 with TRBJ2-1; 11 nucleotides align to TRBD2. The sample was tumor tissue, taken after neoadjuvant nivolumab, alone or with ipilimumab, at or shortly before surgery. CDR3 sequence reads: CSGATSGVFIHNEQFF. In DNA form, the CDR3 reads TGCAGCGGAGCGACTAGCGGGGTTTTCATCCACAATGAGCAGTTCTTC.